This TCR beta chain was captured in a study of regulatory T cells in long-lasting Graves disease. Whole-study results and caveats: Persistent cases of Graves' showed reduced TCR diversity relative to newly diagnosed patients.

The V and J ends lost 2 bases and 1 base respectively, with 14 bases between them. The CDR3 spans 15 residues. Germline values: CDR1 DFQATT, CDR2 SNEGSKA (reference sequence). Regarding time point: persistent/refractory GD, antithyroid drugs over 5 years with positive TRAb. With RNA extracted from PBMCs as input, the TCR library was made. Comment on this clonotype: The antigen remains unidentified.

Arm-PCR of CDR3 regions with iRepertoire HTBI primers generated TCR beta libraries. One entry per CDR3 protein results from TCRdb running MiXCR on the multiplex PCR reads. The sample consists of some 330,000 distinct CDR3 sequences, approximately 25% of them appearing once. Source: peripheral blood mononuclear cells (PBMCs), taken when the disease was refractory, from a patient treated with antithyroid drugs. The sequence was collected from a woman between 40 and 50 years old with Graves disease. The chain carries TRBV20-1 and TRBJ1-1, with D maybe TRBD1 (5 bases). The CDR3 DNA is TGCAGTGCTAGAAGGCAGGGTTATGAGAACACTGAAGCTTTCTTT. This translates into CSARRQGYENTEAFF.